This TCR beta chain was sequenced during a study of blood T cell repertoires in COVID-19. For the study at large: T cells, B-cell-depleted T cells, or PBMCs provided the cDNA or gDNA that served as material.

Clones were read by immunoSEQ multiplex PCR, and TCRdb kept only the in-frame ones, dropping some. The sample gives under 300,000 clones, roughly 87% of which show up once; around 6% is in the top ten. Residents of 24 US areas, aged roughly 18 to 89 years, made up the participants. V shed 0 bases and J shed 10 bases, with 16 bases lying between them. This CDR3 is built from 14 residues. CDR1 is GTSNPN, CDR2 SVGIG, per germline (reference sequence). Sequencing was performed on PBMCs or T cells enriched from blood (not recorded which). The origin of this receptor is a woman in her 30s with acute COVID-19. The V gene is TRBV30, the J gene TRBJ2-1, with D tentatively TRBD1 (6 bases). This chain's CDR3 is CAWSVQLGAGEQFF. CDR3 in DNA: TGTGCCTGGAGTGTACAGCTGGGGGCAGGGGAGCAGTTCTTC.